This T cell receptor (beta chain) originates from a study of blood T cell repertoires in COVID-19. In the study overall: Specimens from acute and convalescent COVID-19 originated in the United States, Italy and Spain.

V was pared by 4 bases and J by 5 bases, with 12 bases between. Germline V gives CDR1 SGHNT, CDR2 YYREEE (reference sequence). The CDR3 extends over 13 amino acids. In the study's own analysis: Amplification of reference gene primers provided the estimated nucleated cell counts. Produced via immunoSEQ multiplex PCR; TCRdb's table is partial and in-frame only. For V, J and clone size, that table is used; D and trimming come from the DNA. The data contain approximately 180,000 clones, 75% to 95% of them singletons. This receptor was taken from a man in his forties or fifties with acute or convalescent COVID-19. The rearrangement joins TRBV5-4 to TRBJ2-5; possible D gene TRBD2, 5 bases. The sample comprised peripheral blood. CDR3 in DNA: TGTGCCAGCAGCCGGGATGCGGGTGAGACCCAGTACTTC. It encodes CASSRDAGETQYF.